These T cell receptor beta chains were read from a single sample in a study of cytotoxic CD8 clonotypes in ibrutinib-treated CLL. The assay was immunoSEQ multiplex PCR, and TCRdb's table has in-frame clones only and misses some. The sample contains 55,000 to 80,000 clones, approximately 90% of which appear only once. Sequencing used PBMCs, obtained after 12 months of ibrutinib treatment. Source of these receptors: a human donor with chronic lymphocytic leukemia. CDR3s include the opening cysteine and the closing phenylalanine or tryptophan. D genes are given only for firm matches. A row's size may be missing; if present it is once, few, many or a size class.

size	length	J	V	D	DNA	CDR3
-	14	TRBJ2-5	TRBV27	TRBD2	TGTGCCAGCAGACCGGGACTAGCGTCGGAGACCCAGTACTTC	CASRPGLASETQYF
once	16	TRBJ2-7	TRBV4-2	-	TGTGCCAGCAGCCAAAGGTCGCCGGGTCCTAACTACGAGCAGTACTTC	CASSQRSPGPNYEQYF
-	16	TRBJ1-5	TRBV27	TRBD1	TGTGCCAGCAGTTTCAGTGGACAGGGGGGATGGCAGCCCCAGCATTTT	CASSFSGQGGWQPQHF
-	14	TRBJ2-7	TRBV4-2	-	TGTGCCAGCAGCCAAGATTCAGGGTTCCGGGAGCAGTACTTC	CASSQDSGFREQYF
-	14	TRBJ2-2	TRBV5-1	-	TGCGCCAGCGGCGGCCAGTCTAACACCGGGGAGCTGTTTTTT	CASGGQSNTGELFF
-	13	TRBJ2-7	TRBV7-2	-	TGTGCCAGCAGCCTCACGGGGGCTCAAGAGCAGTACTTC	CASSLTGAQEQYF
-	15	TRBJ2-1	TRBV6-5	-	TGTGCCAGCAGTTGGATTAAGAGCTCCTACAATGAGCAGTTCTTC	CASSWIKSSYNEQFF
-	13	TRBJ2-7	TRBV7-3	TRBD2	TGTGCCAGCAGCGCCGGACTAGAGGGCGAGCAGTACTTC	CASSAGLEGEQYF
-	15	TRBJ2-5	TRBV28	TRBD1	TGTGCCAGCAGTCCCCGGGGCAGGGGGCGGGAGACCCAGTACTTC	CASSPRGRGRETQYF
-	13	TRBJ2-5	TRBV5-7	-	TGTGCCAGCAGCTTGGTCCCGTGGGAGACCCAGTACTTC	CASSLVPWETQYF
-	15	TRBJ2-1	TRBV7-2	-	TGTGCCAGCAGCTTAAAGTGGAGCTCCTACAATGAGCAGTTCTTC	CASSLKWSSYNEQFF
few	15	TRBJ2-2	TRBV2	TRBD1	TGTGCCAGCAGAGCGGGACAGGGATACACCGGGGAGCTGTTTTTT	CASRAGQGYTGELFF
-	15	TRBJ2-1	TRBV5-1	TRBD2	TGCGCCAGCAGCTCGAGCGGGAACCCCTACAATGAGCAGTTCTTC	CASSSSGNPYNEQFF
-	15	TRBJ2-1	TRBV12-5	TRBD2	TGTGCTAGTGGTTTGGGACTAGCGGGAGGAGGTGAGCAGTTCTTC	CASGLGLAGGGEQFF
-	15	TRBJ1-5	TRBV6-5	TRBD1	TGTGCCAGCAGTTACTCGAATACAGGGGATCAGCCCCAGCATTTT	CASSYSNTGDQPQHF
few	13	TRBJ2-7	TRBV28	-	TGTGCCAGCAGTGAGAGGAGGAAGGACGAGCAGTACTTC	CASSERRKDEQYF
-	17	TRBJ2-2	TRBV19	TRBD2	TGTGCCAGTAGTATAGATGGGGCGGGAGGGGGAACCGGGGAGCTGTTTTTT	CASSIDGAGGGTGELFF
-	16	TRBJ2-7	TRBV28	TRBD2	TGTGCCAGTCTAATGGGGCGGGAGAAAATCTATCACGAGCAGTACTTC	CASLMGREKIYHEQYF
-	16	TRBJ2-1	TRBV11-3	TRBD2	TGTGCCAGCAGCTTAGCTAGCGGGAGTAGGCACAATGAGCAGTTCTTC	CASSLASGSRHNEQFF
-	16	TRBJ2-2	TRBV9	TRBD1	TGTGCCAGCAGCGTCGACAGGGGGCGATACACCGGGGAGCTGTTTTTT	CASSVDRGRYTGELFF
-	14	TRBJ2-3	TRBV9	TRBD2	TGTGCCAGCAGGCGGGGGGGAGGCACAGATACGCAGTATTTT	CASRRGGGTDTQYF
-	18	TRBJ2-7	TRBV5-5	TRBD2	TGTGCCAGCAGCTTTGGGCTAGCGGGCGCTGGCTTTTCCTACGAGCAGTACTTC	CASSFGLAGAGFSYEQYF
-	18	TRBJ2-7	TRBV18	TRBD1	TGTGCCAGCTCACCACCGTCCTCACAGGGGAATACGGCCCACGAGCAGTACTTC	CASSPPSSQGNTAHEQYF
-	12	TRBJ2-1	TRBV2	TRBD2	TGTGCCCTAGGACTAGCAACGAATGAGCAGTTCTTC	CALGLATNEQFF
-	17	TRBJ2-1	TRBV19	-	TGTGCCAGTAGTCGAGCAGTAGAACTCAGCTCCTACAATGAGCAGTTCTTC	CASSRAVELSSYNEQFF
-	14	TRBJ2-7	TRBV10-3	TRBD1	TGTGCCACCCGTGGGGACAGGGGGCTCTACGAGCAGTACTTC	CATRGDRGLYEQYF
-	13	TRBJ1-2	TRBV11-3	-	TGTGCCAGCAGCTTAGTGGGGCCATGGGACTACACCTTC	CASSLVGPWDYTF
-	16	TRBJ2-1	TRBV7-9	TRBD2	TGTGCCAGCAGCTCCCGCTTACTAGCGGGAGGTAATGAGCAGTTCTTC	CASSSRLLAGGNEQFF
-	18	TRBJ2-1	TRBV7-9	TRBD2	TGTGCCAGCAGCTTTTATCGTCTGACTAGCGGGAGAATAAATGAGCAGTTCTTC	CASSFYRLTSGRINEQFF
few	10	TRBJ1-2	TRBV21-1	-	TGTATGTCCGTTGTCTATGGCTACACCTTC	CMSVVYGYTF
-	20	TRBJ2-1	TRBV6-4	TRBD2	TGTGCCAGCAGCCCAGTCGGGGTAGCGGGAGGCCCGAGCTCCTACAATGAGCAGTTCTTC	CASSPVGVAGGPSSYNEQFF